This T cell receptor (beta chain) was found in a study of cytomegalovirus exposure and HLA in healthy donors. This CDR3 contains 15 residues. Germline loops: CDR1 LGHNA, CDR2 YSLEER. V was clipped by 4 bases and J by 5 bases, with 17 bases between them. The PCR ran on 60 Vbeta and 13 Jbeta primers. Original processing notes: Later, 65 million to 85 million unique TCR beta chains were counted in an analysis, and some 11 million of them were shared. The method was immunoSEQ multiplex PCR; TCRdb's version includes in-frame clones alone and lacks a portion of them. V and J calls plus clone size are reproduced from that table; the DNA served to infer D and trimming. The sample shows about 150,000 clones, 65% to 75% of them seen only once.

Source material: PBMCs. The sequence derives from a man younger than 45 in good health and CMV-seronegative. The chain has TRBV4-3 and TRBJ2-5; D remains unclear. CDR3 residues: CASSRLVSSEETQYF. DNA for the CDR3: TGCGCCAGCAGCCGCCTAGTTTCCAGCGAGGAGACCCAGTACTTC.